This TCR beta chain was obtained from a study of control samples from healthy donors and cancer patients. Here immunoSEQ multiplex PCR was the method, and the copy in TCRdb shows in-frame clones only, minus some. The data contain roughly 130,000 clones, roughly 90% of them seen just once; the ten biggest clones take up about 9%. Germline assignment: CDR1 SGHTA and CDR2 FQGNSA. With V trimmed by 3 bases and J by 1 base, 8 bases remained unmatched. The CDR3 runs to 18 residues. This TCR came from a man aged 18 to 35 in good health. Material for sequencing was blood. The chain carries TRBV7-2 and TRBJ2-2; 10 bases match TRBD2. CDR3 bases: TGTGCCAGCAGCTTTTTGGTGGGACTAGCGATGAACACCGGGGAGCTGTTTTTT. Its translation: CASSFLVGLAMNTGELFF.